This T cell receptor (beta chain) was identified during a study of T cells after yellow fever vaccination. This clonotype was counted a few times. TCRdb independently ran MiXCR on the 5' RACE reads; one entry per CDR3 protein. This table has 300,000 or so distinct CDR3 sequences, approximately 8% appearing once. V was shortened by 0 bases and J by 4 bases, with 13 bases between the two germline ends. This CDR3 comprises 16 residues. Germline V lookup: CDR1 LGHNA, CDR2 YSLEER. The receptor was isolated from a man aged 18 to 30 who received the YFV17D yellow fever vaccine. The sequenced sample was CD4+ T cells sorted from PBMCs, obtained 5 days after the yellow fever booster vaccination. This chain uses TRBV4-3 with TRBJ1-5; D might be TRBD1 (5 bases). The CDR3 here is CASSQEPGRGNQPQHF. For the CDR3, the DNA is TGCGCCAGCAGCCAAGAACCGGGCCGGGGGAATCAGCCCCAGCATTTT.